The clone carrying this TCR beta chain was seen only a few times. This sample was included in a study of T cells after yellow fever vaccination. Overall study context: Preparing low-cell-number fractions relied on SMART-Seq v4 Ultra Low Input.

Germline values: CDR1 SGHTA, CDR2 FQGNSA. Deletions cut 6 bases from V and 4 bases from J, with 9 bases between. This CDR3 has 13 residues. TCRdb re-called the 5' RACE reads with MiXCR, one entry per CDR3 protein. The table shows some 300,000 distinct CDR3 sequences, with 7% to 9% occurring only once. This chain joins TRBV7-2 and TRBJ2-2; perhaps TRBD1 as D (5 bases). The receptor was isolated from a man between 18 and 29 years old who received the YFV17D yellow fever vaccine. Sequenced here: PBMCs, sampled roughly seven weeks after the first yellow fever vaccination. This CDR3 reads CASRFTGTGELFF. The DNA for the CDR3 is TGTGCCAGCAGATTTACAGGCACCGGGGAGCTGTTTTTT. The whole variable domain, remainder taken from reference TRBV7-2 and TRBJ2-2, is GAGVSQSPSNKVTEKGKDVELRCDPISGHTALYWYRQSLGQGLEFLIYFQGNSAPDKSGLPSDRFSAERTGGSVSTLTIQRTQQEDSAVYLCASRFTGTGELFFGEGSRLTVL.